A single sample gave rise to the 22 T cell receptor beta chains below, sequenced in a study of tumor-infiltrating lymphocytes in primary liver carcinoma. Unsorted whole blood supplied the blood RNA, and germline DNA was isolated too. TCR beta cDNA was made from approximately 540 ng total RNA with a constant-region primer. Generation of the TCR beta libraries relied on three nested multiplex PCR rounds using slightly modified ARM-PCR. Rounds one and two of PCR, each of roughly 10 cycles, were primed with TRBV1-TRBV30 forward primers and a C-beta reverse primer. Each CDR3 protein gets one entry after TCRdb re-called the multiplex PCR reads with MiXCR. The table has a few hundred thousand distinct CDR3 sequences, approximately 54% seen once. Material: peripheral blood. Every receptor here comes from a woman aged 25 to 39 with primary liver carcinoma and hepatitis B virus infection.

This clonotype showed up many times. CDR3 bases: TGTGCCAGCAGTTATGACAGCTACAATGAGCAGTTCTTC. It yields the protein CASSYDSYNEQFF. The genes are TRBV6-5 and TRBJ2-1; tentatively, D is TRBD1 (5 bases). The CDR3 length is 13 residues. Germline V gives CDR1 MNHEY, CDR2 SVGAGI. V lost 3 bases and J lost 3, with 6 bases in between.

This clonotype was detected a few times. The chain recombines TRBV6-1 with TRBJ1-3; D not resolved. From germline, CDR1 is MNHNS and CDR2 SASEGT. This CDR3 spans 12 amino acids. Deletions cut 7 bases from V and 0 bases from J, with 4 bases between. The CDR3 reads CASINSGNTIYF. In DNA form, the CDR3 reads TGTGCCAGCATTAACTCTGGAAACACCATATATTTT.

The count of this clonotype is one. This chain links TRBV5-6 with TRBJ2-2; D is undetermined. CDR3 length equals 15 residues. CDR1 is SGHDT, CDR2 YYEEEE, per germline. The V end lost 4 bases, the J end lost 0 bases, and 10 bases lay between the germline ends. For the CDR3, the DNA is TGTGCCAGCAGCGCCCCCCACGCGAACACCGGGGAGCTGTTTTTT. The encoded protein is CASSAPHANTGELFF.

This clonotype was detected once. The chain joins TRBV4-1 to TRBJ2-7; 14 bases match TRBD2. The ends lost 7 bases at V and 4 bases at J; junction bases unmatched: 9. The germline CDR1 and CDR2 sequences are MGHRA and YSYEKL. The CDR3 contains 16 residues. The CDR3 nucleotides read TGCGCCAGCAATCAAATGGGACTAGCGGGAGAGTACGAGCAGTACTTC. This sequence encodes CASNQMGLAGEYEQYF.

This chain connects TRBV28 to TRBJ1-2; 9 bases agree with TRBD1. Germline CDR1 is MDHEN and CDR2 is SYDVKM. The CDR3 extends over 16 amino acids. The J segment lost 3 bases and the V segment lost 2 bases, leaving 7 bases of the junction unmatched. The CDR3 coding sequence is TGTGCCAGCAGTTTAGAAGGGACAGGGTTCTACTATGGCTACACCTTC. Translation gives CASSLEGTGFYYGYTF.

On this clonotype itself: Just one base apart from a much larger clone, this may be a read error. V gene TRBV6-6 combines with J gene TRBJ1-2, with D possibly being TRBD1 (5 bases). CDR3 length: 12 amino acids. Germline V gene data show CDR1 as MNHNY and CDR2 as SVGAGI (reference sequence). The CDR3 here is CAGRRQTRDYTF. The CDR3 nucleotides are TGTGCCGGCAGGAGACAGACCAGGGACTACACCTTC.

The J gene is TRBJ2-7, the V gene TRBV5-8, with D unclear. Deletions cut 0 bases from V and 6 bases from J, with 19 bases between. This CDR3 spans 16 amino acids. Per germline, CDR1 SGHTS and CDR2 YDEGEE. The CDR3 is CASSLGDRARNSEQYF. Here the CDR3 DNA reads TGTGCCAGCAGCTTGGGGGATAGGGCTCGTAATTCCGAGCAGTACTTC.

Regarding this clonotype: One base away lies a much larger clone, so this may be a sequencing read error. The rearrangement links TRBV5-6 to TRBJ1-1; TRBD1 agrees at 9 bases. From germline, CDR1 is SGHDT and CDR2 YYEEEE. The junction had 5 bases not matched to a gene; V was cut back by 5 bases and J by 3 bases. The CDR3 covers 14 residues. The CDR3 spells CASRGTGLDTEAFF. In DNA, the CDR3 is TGTGCCAGCAGGGGGACAGGGTTGGACACTGAAGCTTTCTTT.

This clonotype was recorded at least ten times. This chain joins TRBV6-5 and TRBJ2-7; D not resolved. Germline-derived CDR1 and CDR2 are MNHEY and SVGAGI. V was trimmed by 0 bases and J by 4 bases, leaving 13 bases between them. The CDR3 spans 15 residues. CDR3 amino acids: CASSYSPQNLYEQYF. The CDR3 DNA reads as TGTGCCAGCAGTTACTCCCCACAGAATCTTTACGAGCAGTACTTC.

A note on this clonotype: This may arise from a read error, as a much more abundant clone is one base away. This CDR3 fails to terminate in the conserved phenylalanine or tryptophan, so it likely reflects a read error. The rearrangement links TRBV12-3 or TRBV12-4 to TRBJ1-3, with a possible D match to TRBD1 (5 bases). The CDR3 is made up of 15 amino acids. The V end lost 6 bases, the J end lost 0 bases, and 12 bases lay between the germline ends. In nucleotides, the CDR3 is TGTGCCAGCAGGTCGACAGAGCGCTCTGGAAACACCATATATCTT. Translated, it gives CASRSTERSGNTIYL.

The chain couples TRBV11-1 to TRBJ1-2; D might be TRBD1 (6 bases). Germline V gene data show CDR1 as SGHAT and CDR2 as FQDESV (reference sequence). This CDR3 spans 14 amino acids. V lost 4 bases, J lost 4 bases, and 13 bases lay in between. The CDR3 sequence: CASSSVTGRYGYTF. CDR3 in DNA: TGTGCCAGCAGCTCCGTGACAGGACGCTATGGCTACACCTTC.

To note about this clonotype: An end of the junction differs from the germline gene, which may be a read error. The rearrangement links TRBV6-5 to TRBJ1-1; 7 bases fit TRBD1. The germline CDR1 and CDR2 sequences are MNHEY and SVGAGI. CDR3 size: 16 residues. The CDR3 nucleotides read TGTGCCGGCAGTTACTCCACAGGGGCCAAACACACTGAAGCTTTCTTT. As protein: CAGSYSTGAKHTEAFF.

This clonotype was observed at least ten times. The chain carries TRBV12-3 or TRBV12-4 and TRBJ1-1; D uncertain. The V and J ends lost 7 bases and 4 bases respectively, with 13 bases between them. The CDR3 length is 13 residues. Here the CDR3 reads CASTLGSGTEAFF. The CDR3 coding sequence is TGTGCCAGCACCCTAGGCTCCGGCACTGAAGCTTTCTTT.

This clonotype was found many times. The chain combines TRBV4-1 with TRBJ2-7; 11 bases match TRBD2. The CDR3 covers 16 residues. V gave up 1 base and J gave up 4 bases; unmatched junction bases: 6. The germline gives CDR1 MGHRA, CDR2 YSYEKL. The CDR3 DNA reads as TGCGCCAGCAGCCAAGTCGGGGCTAGCGGGAGGTACGAGCAGTACTTC. This translates into CASSQVGASGRYEQYF.

The V call is TRBV6-2 or TRBV6-3, the J call TRBJ2-7; 8 nucleotides align to TRBD1. There are 17 residues in the CDR3. The germline V gene has CDR1 MNHEY and CDR2 SVGEGT. The V segment lost 4 bases and the J segment 4 bases; nucleotides outside the gene matches: 15. The CDR3 sequence: CASSSATPNRGLYEQYF. In DNA, the CDR3 is TGTGCCAGCAGTTCCGCCACACCTAACAGGGGGTTGTACGAGCAGTACTTC.

Comment on this clonotype: With a much larger clone just one base away, this may be a read error. The gene calls are TRBV12-3 or TRBV12-4 and TRBJ1-4; unclear D gene. The CDR3 has 12 residues. DNA for the CDR3: TGTGGCAGCAGTTTAGGCTGGGCAAAACTGTTTTTT. Amino acids: CGSSLGWAKLFF.

The sample holds many counts of this clonotype. The chain carries TRBV12-3 or TRBV12-4 and TRBJ1-6; tentatively, D is TRBD1 (6 bases). The CDR3 has 14 residues. Trimming took 2 bases from V and 10 from J, leaving 12 bases between them. This CDR3 is CASSLTGRRSPLHF. The CDR3 DNA reads TGTGCCAGCAGTTTAACAGGGCGTCGGTCACCCCTCCACTTT.

For this clonotype: A much larger clonotype is one base distant, so this may be a read error. This CDR3 fails to terminate in the conserved phenylalanine or tryptophan, so it likely reflects a read error. This chain joins TRBV6-5 and TRBJ1-1; no reliable D call. The germline CDR1 and CDR2 sequences are MNHEY and SVGAGI. This CDR3 comprises 14 residues. Trimming cost V 2 bases and J 8 bases, with 15 bases left between them. The CDR3 reads CASSYVGSKTEAFI. CDR3 nucleotide sequence: TGTGCCAGCAGTTACGTCGGGTCTAAAACAGAAGCTTTCATT.

This clonotype was counted many times. J is TRBJ2-1 and V is TRBV12-3 or TRBV12-4; either TRBD1 or TRBD2 may fit D (5 bases each). Trimming removed 6 bases from V and 9 bases from J, with 15 bases in between. The CDR3 is 13 residues long. Written as DNA, the CDR3 is TGTGCCAGCAGCACCCTTGGGGGTCGTGAGCAGTTCTTC. Protein: CASSTLGGREQFF.

The chain links TRBV28 to TRBJ1-1, with a tentative D call TRBD1 (6 bases). CDR3 length: 15 residues. V lost 7 bases to trimming and J lost 4 bases, with 19 bases between them. The germline gives CDR1 MDHEN, CDR2 SYDVKM. CDR3 bases: TGTGCCAGCATCCTCCAAGTAGGGGGGGGCACTGAAGCTTTCTTT. Translating gives CASILQVGGGTEAFF.

On this clonotype: A read error may account for a junction end that differs from germline. V usage is TRBV4-1 and J usage is TRBJ1-1; no definite D call. CDR3 length: 15 amino acids. Looked up from germline, CDR1 is MGHRA and CDR2 is YSYEKL. The CDR3 loop is CASIQDPGPNTEAFF. In DNA, the CDR3 is TGCGCCAGCATCCAAGACCCCGGGCCGAACACTGAAGCTTTCTTT.

A word on this clonotype: The junction shows a germline mismatch at one end, possibly a read error. The gene calls are TRBV11-2 and TRBJ2-3; D is uncertain. There are 16 residues in the CDR3. Germline assignment: CDR1 SGHAT and CDR2 FQNNGV. The CDR3 here is CASSSLAAISTDTQYF. The CDR3 DNA sequence: TGTGCCAGCAGCTCGCTTGCGGCGATTAGCACGGATACGCAGTATTTT.